This TCR beta chain appears in the sequencing data of a study of Ad26.COV2.S vaccination and SARS-CoV-2 variants. Overall study results and limits: Analyses of TCR breadth and depth may have underestimated total T cell responses. Reportedly, spike-specific CD8+ and CD4+ T cell responses achieved substantial breadth once vaccination had taken place.

CDR1 and CDR2 (germline): DFQATT, SNEGSKA (reference sequence). The CDR3 extends over 10 amino acids. The V end lost 6 bases, the J end lost 8 bases, and 10 bases lay between the germline ends. The repertoire was sequenced with immunoSEQ multiplex PCR; TCRdb's copy has only in-frame clones and lacks some. The data show more than 150,000 clones, about 83% seen once. In the case of this clone: As yet, its antigen is unknown.

This TCR came from a human donor who had recovered from COVID-19. This chain links TRBV20-1 with TRBJ1-2; D gene uncertain. Sequenced here: peripheral blood, sampled after recovery from COVID-19. The CDR3 is CSAPVVGYTF. In nucleotides, the CDR3 is TGCAGTGCACCGGTTGTCGGCTACACCTTC.